The 25 T cell receptor beta chains below come from one sample, sequenced in a study of shared clonotypes between healthy human individuals. Assay: immunoSEQ multiplex PCR; the TCRdb copy retains only in-frame clones and omits some. The table records fewer than 2.5 million clones, 80% to 95% of them present only once. Sequences were obtained from naive CD4+ T cells from PBMCs. This sample's subset: CD45RA+ positively selected. The receptors here all came from a man aged 18 to 30 in good health. Some clones in this sample may be carry-over from other donors' samples.

This chain uses TRBV5-1 with TRBJ2-5; D uncertain. The CDR3 is 12 residues long. In germline, CDR1 is SGHRS, CDR2 YFSETQ. V shed 0 bases and J shed 5 bases, with 5 bases lying between them. This CDR3 reads CASSLGTETQYF. The CDR3, as DNA: TGCGCCAGCAGCTTGGGTACGGAGACCCAGTACTTC.

With respect to this clone: Other DNA sequences within the sample encode an identical CDR3. CDR3 in amino acids: CASSPRQGGYNEQFF. CDR3 sequence (DNA): TGTGCCAGCAGCCCAAGACAGGGGGGTTACAATGAGCAGTTCTTC. The J gene is TRBJ2-1, the V gene TRBV5-4; 9 nucleotides align to TRBD1. After removal of 4 bases from V and 4 bases from J, the junction contained 6 bases not matched to a gene. The CDR3 spans 15 residues. Looked up from germline, CDR1 is SGHNT and CDR2 is YYREEE (reference sequence). Full variable domain (outside the CDR3, taken from reference TRBV5-4 and TRBJ2-1): ETGVTQSPTHLIKTRGQQVTLRCSSQSGHNTVSWYQQALGQGPQFIFQYYREEENGRGNFPPRFSGLQFPNYSSELNVNALELDDSALYLCASSPRQGGYNEQFFGPGTRLTVL.

The chain couples TRBV9 to TRBJ2-5; the D gene could be TRBD1 or TRBD2 (5 bases each). There are 14 residues in the CDR3. The V gene's germline CDR1 is SGDLS and CDR2 YYNGEE. V was shortened by 4 bases and J by 2 bases, with 12 bases between the two germline ends. The CDR3 sequence: CASSRAGGQETQYF. CDR3 DNA sequence: TGTGCCAGCAGCCGGGCTGGGGGACAAGAGACCCAGTACTTC.

This clone was recorded once. The chain couples TRBV6-1 to TRBJ2-7; 7 bases align to TRBD1. The V gene end was trimmed by 6 bases and the J gene end by 0 bases; junction bases not matched to a gene: 8. The CDR3 loop spans 15 amino acids. Germline CDR1 and CDR2: MNHNS and SASEGT. CDR3 region: CASSLRDSHSYEQYF. Written as DNA, the CDR3 is TGTGCCAGCAGCCTCCGGGACAGCCACTCCTACGAGCAGTACTTC.

The chain joins TRBV21-1 to TRBJ1-1; no DNA check was done on the table's D call, TRBD1. TRBV21-1 has pseudogene status. The CDR3 sequence is 18 residues long. CDR3: CASRPTARTGGKNTEAFF. The CDR3 coding sequence is TGTGCCAGCAGACCCACCGCGAGGACAGGCGGGAAGAACACTGAAGCTTTCTTT.

CDR3 in amino acids: CASSQRLLGSGDSYEQYF. The CDR3 coding sequence is TGCGCCAGCAGCCAAAGGTTGCTGGGTTCGGGCGACTCCTACGAGCAGTACTTC. The chain carries TRBV4-3 and TRBJ2-7; D unclear. The CDR3 is 18 amino acids. The ends were cut back, 2 bases at V and 0 bases at J, with 20 bases in the middle. Per germline, CDR1 LGHNA and CDR2 YSLEER.

The rearrangement joins TRBV7-9 to TRBJ2-2, with 8 positions matching TRBD1. Germline CDR1 is SEHNR and CDR2 is FQNEAQ (reference sequence). V trimming: 5 bases; J trimming: 4 bases; junction bases outside the gene matches: 9. The CDR3 runs to 16 residues. CDR3 nucleotides: TGTGCCAGCAGCCCTCAGGGGGCGGTTTCCACCGGGGAGCTGTTTTTT. Its translation: CASSPQGAVSTGELFF.

The chain recombines TRBV4-2 with TRBJ2-2, with a possible D match to TRBD1 (6 bases). V lost 0 bases, J lost 1 base, and 12 bases lay in between. CDR3 length equals 17 residues. From germline, CDR1 is LGHNA and CDR2 YNFKEQ. CDR3 region: CASSQDVLGGNTGELFF. In nucleotides, the CDR3 is TGTGCCAGCAGCCAAGATGTGTTAGGGGGGAACACCGGGGAGCTGTTTTTT.

The chain carries TRBV11-2 and TRBJ2-7; D not resolved. Germline lookup yields CDR1 SGHAT and CDR2 FQNNGV. The V end was cut by 1 base, the J end by 7 bases, with 17 bases between. The CDR3 consists of 15 residues. This chain's CDR3 is CASSLALRAGGEQYF. CDR3 nucleotide sequence: TGTGCCAGCAGCTTAGCTCTAAGGGCAGGCGGTGAGCAGTACTTC.

This clone was recorded only once. This rearrangement joins TRBV9 to TRBJ2-2; D is possibly TRBD1 (6 bases). Trimming took 3 bases from V and 4 from J, leaving 10 bases between them. The CDR3 length is 14 residues. Germline V gene sequence: CDR1 SGDLS, CDR2 YYNGEE. CDR3 DNA sequence: TGTGCCAGCAGCGACAGGGTCGGCACCGGGGAGCTGTTTTTT. It codes for CASSDRVGTGELFF.

The chain carries TRBV5-1 and TRBJ2-3, with 9 nucleotides matching TRBD2. Germline V gene sequence: CDR1 SGHRS, CDR2 YFSETQ. CDR3 length: 15 residues. With 7 bases clipped from V and 0 bases from J, the junction kept 6 bases outside the gene matches. CDR3 nucleotide sequence: TGCGCCAGCGGTCTAGCGGGATTAAGCACAGATACGCAGTATTTT. Encoded protein: CASGLAGLSTDTQYF.

The DNA for the CDR3 is TGTGCCAGCAGCCGGGACGGGTTGGAAAAACTGTTTTTT. It codes for CASSRDGLEKLFF. The V call is TRBV5-4, the J call TRBJ1-4, with D possibly being TRBD1 (5 bases). The length of the CDR3 is 13 residues. V lost 4 bases, J lost 8 bases, and 12 bases lay in between. Germline CDR1 reads SGHNT; CDR2 reads YYREEE (reference sequence). The variable domain in full, with the rest retrieved from reference TRBV5-4 and TRBJ1-4, is ETGVTQSPTHLIKTRGQQVTLRCSSQSGHNTVSWYQQALGQGPQFIFQYYREEENGRGNFPPRFSGLQFPNYSSELNVNALELDDSALYLCASSRDGLEKLFFGSGTQLSVL.

This chain connects TRBV4-2 to TRBJ1-5; 9 bases are a match to TRBD1. The CDR3 length is 14 residues. V dropped 1 base and J dropped 11; count of bases not matched to a gene: 6. Germline CDR1 is LGHNA and CDR2 is YNFKEQ. The CDR3 sequence is CASSQGTGEETQHF. The CDR3 region has the DNA TGTGCCAGCAGCCAAGGGACAGGGGAAGAGACCCAGCATTTT.

This clone was seen only a few times. Different DNA sequences within this sample yield the same CDR3. CDR3 nucleotide sequence: TGTGCCAGCAGTTTAGGTGGCTATGGCTACACCTTC. It is translated as CASSLGGYGYTF. The chain uses TRBV28 and TRBJ1-2; D gene unclear. This CDR3 spans 12 amino acids. Deletions cut 2 bases from V and 4 bases from J, with 5 bases between. From germline, CDR1 is MDHEN and CDR2 SYDVKM.

The chain has TRBV7-2 and TRBJ1-2; TRBD1 might be the D (5 bases). The germline V gene encodes CDR1 SGHTA and CDR2 FQGNSA. V lost 2 bases and J 0 bases, leaving 10 bases between the germline ends. The CDR3 spans 15 residues. CDR3 sequence: CASSLNGATNYGYTF. In DNA form, the CDR3 reads TGTGCCAGCAGCTTAAACGGGGCTACTAACTATGGCTACACCTTC.

The chain uses TRBV28 and TRBJ1-1; no definite D call. This CDR3 contains 11 residues. Germline assignment: CDR1 MDHEN and CDR2 SYDVKM. The V gene lost 6 bases and the J gene lost 9 bases, with 11 bases spanning the gap. CDR3 region: CASSPTEQAFF. CDR3 sequence (DNA): TGTGCCAGCAGCCCGACCGAGCAAGCTTTCTTT.

In this sample, this clone turned up once. This rearrangement joins TRBV28 to TRBJ2-1, with no clear D. CDR1 MDHEN and CDR2 SYDVKM come from the germline V gene. The CDR3 is 14 residues long. The V and J ends lost 3 bases and 7 bases respectively, with 13 bases between them. CDR3 in amino acids: CASSFLDRINEQFF. As DNA, the CDR3 is TGTGCCAGCAGTTTTTTGGACCGGATTAATGAGCAGTTCTTC.

This clone was detected only once. The identical CDR3 is also encoded by other nucleotide sequences in the sample. The chain carries TRBV7-2 and TRBJ2-7; 7 bases line up with TRBD1. The germline V gene encodes CDR1 SGHTA and CDR2 FQGNSA. CDR3 size: 14 residues. V lost 3 bases, J lost 1 base, and 3 bases stayed unmatched. CDR3 DNA: TGTGCCAGCAGCTTCCGGGACAGTTCCTACGAGCAGTACTTC. Protein sequence: CASSFRDSSYEQYF.

The J gene is TRBJ2-5, the V gene TRBV15, with 8 bases fitting TRBD1. The germline V gene encodes CDR1 LNHNV and CDR2 YYDKDF (reference sequence). This CDR3 contains 16 residues. The V and J ends lost 0 bases and 5 bases, in that order; junction bases with no gene match: 8. The CDR3 spells CATSRDGWQGAETQYF. The CDR3 DNA sequence: TGTGCCACCAGCAGAGATGGGTGGCAGGGGGCCGAGACCCAGTACTTC. The whole variable domain, remainder taken from reference TRBV15 and TRBJ2-5, is DAMVIQNPRYQVTQFGKPVTLSCSQTLNHNVMYWYQQKSSQAPKLLFHYYDKDFNNEADTPDNFQSRRPNTSFCFLDIRSPGLGDTAMYLCATSRDGWQGAETQYFGPGTRLLVL.

This clone appeared a single time. V is TRBV15 and J is TRBJ2-7, with TRBD1 matching 9 bases. The J segment lost 4 bases and the V segment lost 7 bases, leaving 11 bases of the junction unmatched. Germline CDR1 LNHNV, CDR2 YYDKDF (reference sequence). The CDR3 sequence is 15 residues long. In DNA, the CDR3 is TGTGCCACCACAGAACGGACAGGGGAAAAATACGAGCAGTACTTC. This translates into CATTERTGEKYEQYF.

The genes are TRBV28 and TRBJ1-5; D perhaps matches TRBD1 (5 bases). The CDR3 runs to 15 residues. CDR1 is MDHEN and CDR2 is SYDVKM in the germline V gene. The germline V and J ends were trimmed by 6 bases and 6 bases, with 18 bases remaining between them. CDR3: CASRSSGTAFQPQHF. CDR3 bases: TGTGCCAGCAGATCTTCCGGGACCGCCTTTCAGCCCCAGCATTTT. Together with reference TRBV28 and TRBJ1-5, the CDR3 gives the full variable domain: DVKVTQSSRYLVKRTGEKVFLECVQDMDHENMFWYRQDPGLGLRLIYFSYDVKMKEKGDIPEGYSVSREKKERFSLILESASTNQTSMYLCASRSSGTAFQPQHFGDGTRLSIL.

This chain links TRBV28 with TRBJ2-3; maybe TRBD1 (6 bases). Trimming shortened V by 6 bases and J by 1 base, and 17 bases separated the two germline ends. Germline V gene lookup returns CDR1 MDHEN and CDR2 SYDVKM. The CDR3 is made up of 16 amino acids. CDR3 nucleotides: TGTGCCAGCAGCCAATCGGTGGGGGCGGGCACAGATACGCAGTATTTT. Residues: CASSQSVGAGTDTQYF.

This clone was seen just once. The chain recombines TRBV14 with TRBJ2-2; D is unresolved. The CDR3 spans 15 residues. Germline V gene lookup returns CDR1 SGHDN and CDR2 FVKESK. V dropped 2 bases and J dropped 4 bases, with 11 bases sitting between them. In DNA form, the CDR3 reads TGTGCCAGCAGCCAATTAGAACATCTCACCGGGGAGCTGTTTTTT. The encoded protein is CASSQLEHLTGELFF. Combining the CDR3 with reference TRBV14 and TRBJ2-2 gives the whole variable domain EAGVTQFPSHSVIEKGQTVTLRCDPISGHDNLYWYRRVMGKEIKFLLHFVKESKQDESGMPNNRFLAERTGGTYSTLKVQPAELEDSGVYFCASSQLEHLTGELFFGEGSRLTVL.

The CDR3 is CASSRNPGLASETQYF. In DNA form, the CDR3 reads TGTGCCAGCAGCCGTAATCCGGGACTAGCGTCGGAGACCCAGTACTTC. V is TRBV5-4 and J is TRBJ2-5, with 10 bases lining up with TRBD2. Trimming cost V 4 bases and J 5 bases; bases outside gene matches: 11. CDR1 and CDR2 (germline): SGHNT, YYREEE (reference sequence). CDR3 length: 16 residues. Together with reference TRBV5-4 and TRBJ2-5, the CDR3 gives the full variable domain: ETGVTQSPTHLIKTRGQQVTLRCSSQSGHNTVSWYQQALGQGPQFIFQYYREEENGRGNFPPRFSGLQFPNYSSELNVNALELDDSALYLCASSRNPGLASETQYFGPGTRLLVL.

The rearrangement uses TRBV28 and TRBJ2-1, with TRBD2 identical over 11 bases. The V gene end was trimmed by 3 bases and the J gene end by 3 bases; junction bases not matched to a gene: 10. Germline lookup yields CDR1 MDHEN and CDR2 SYDVKM. This CDR3 has 18 amino acids. CDR3: CASSLRPLAGAVYNEQFF. CDR3 DNA: TGTGCCAGCAGTTTGCGGCCACTAGCGGGGGCGGTCTACAATGAGCAGTTCTTC.